These 2 T cell receptor beta chains were sequenced from one sample in a study of CD8+ T cells in alopecia areata listed by TCRdb under 2018. To prepare the library, the immunoSEQ multiplex PCR assay was applied. RNA was extracted from all samples and reverse transcribed into cDNA, which served as template for TCR sequencing. TCRdb limited this immuneACCESS table to in-frame rearrangements with V and J called. A share of clones is missing; checked studies link under half to unresolved V genes, and the rest is unexplained. Here the sample has roughly 150,000 clones; about 89% occur a single time. Clones ranked in the top ten supply less than 15% of the sample. Read against the paper, the sample's time point label means: baseline before oral tofacitinib. This specimen was CD8+ T cells sorted from blood, taken at week 0. The source of these receptors is a human donor with alopecia areata.

This clone appeared a single time. The CDR3: CASSPQSSGANVLTF. The CDR3 coding sequence is TGCGCCAGCAGCCCACAGTCCTCTGGGGCCAACGTCCTGACTTTC. The chain employs TRBV5-1 and TRBJ2-6; no clear D gene. The CDR3 loop spans 15 amino acids. The ends were cut back, 4 bases at V and 0 bases at J, with 8 bases in the middle. CDR1 and CDR2 (germline): SGHRS, YFSETQ.

This rearrangement joins TRBV27 to TRBJ2-1; 10 bases line up with TRBD1. V lost 6 bases, J lost 8 bases, and 13 bases stayed unmatched. Germline-derived CDR1 and CDR2 are MNHEY and SMNVEV (reference sequence). The CDR3 runs to 16 residues. The CDR3 DNA follows: TGTGCCAGCAGCCTAACGACAGGGGGCGTTTTAGATGAGCAGTTCTTC. It is translated as CASSLTTGGVLDEQFF.